One and the same sample provided the 7 T cell receptor beta chains below, sequenced in a study of beta chain features in type 1 diabetes. Antigen specificity for these receptors is unknown. Every bit of the isolated RNA underwent reverse transcription, so sequencing read expressed TCRB transcripts. TCRdb's table, derived via immunoSEQ multiplex PCR, lists solely in-frame clones and lacks some. The profile shows approximately 150,000 clones, roughly 10% of them singletons. Findings and limits, study-wide: TCRB CDR3 length was moderately but significantly reduced in all four CD4+ subsets of Type 1 diabetes patients.

The specimen sequenced was central memory CD4+ T cells from blood. The receptors were gathered from a man aged 30-40 years with type 1 diabetes.

The gene calls are TRBV19 and TRBJ1-1; 8 bases are a match to TRBD1. Trimming cost V 5 bases and J 6 bases; bases outside gene matches: 8. Germline values: CDR1 LNHDA, CDR2 SQIVND (reference sequence). The CDR3 runs to 14 residues. Here the CDR3 reads CASSADRGWSEAFF. The CDR3 nucleotides are TGTGCCAGTAGTGCCGACAGGGGCTGGTCTGAAGCTTTCTTT. The whole variable domain, remainder taken from reference TRBV19 and TRBJ1-1, is DGGITQSPKYLFRKEGQNVTLSCEQNLNHDAMYWYRQDPGQGLRLIYYSQIVNDFQKGDIAEGYSVSREKKESFPLTVTSAQKNPTAFYLCASSADRGWSEAFFGQGTRLTVV.

J is TRBJ1-6 and V is TRBV28, with D unresolved. Germline values: CDR1 MDHEN, CDR2 SYDVKM. The V and J ends lost 4 bases and 10 bases respectively, with 8 bases between them. The CDR3 has 12 amino acids. The chain's CDR3 is CASSSRGSPLHF. DNA for the CDR3: TGTGCCAGCAGTTCTCGAGGGTCACCCCTCCACTTT.

V is TRBV18 and J is TRBJ1-4; D unresolved. This CDR3 comprises 14 residues. Germline V CDR1 and CDR2: KGHSH, LQKENI. V lost 6 bases, J lost 8 bases, and 16 bases lay in between. CDR3 protein: CASSPGISGEKLFF. The DNA for the CDR3 is TGTGCCAGCTCTCCCGGGATTAGCGGGGAAAAACTGTTTTTT.

This clone was recorded a few times. The genes are TRBV30 and TRBJ2-3; a weak D match, TRBD1 (6 bases). The V gene lost 3 bases and the J gene lost 2 bases, with 9 bases spanning the gap. The CDR3 has 13 amino acids. From germline, CDR1 is GTSNPN and CDR2 SVGIG (reference sequence). CDR3 sequence reads: CAWRQGNTDTQYF. The CDR3 DNA is TGTGCCTGGAGACAGGGTAACACAGATACGCAGTATTTT.

This clone was seen a few times. The rearrangement joins TRBV11-1 to TRBJ2-7; TRBD2 matches 9 bases. The CDR3 runs 15 residues. J gave up 2 bases and V 5 bases, and 7 bases lay outside the gene matches. Germline-derived CDR1 and CDR2 are SGHAT and FQDESV (reference sequence). The chain's CDR3 is CASSVGLANAYEQYF. The CDR3 DNA reads as TGTGCCAGCAGCGTTGGACTAGCGAACGCCTACGAGCAGTACTTC.

The chain carries TRBV7-2 and TRBJ1-2; 7 bases line up with TRBD1. The trim removed 6 bases at V and 5 bases at J, leaving 9 bases unmatched. Per the germline V gene, CDR1 is SGHTA and CDR2 is FQGNSA. This CDR3 has 14 amino acids. CDR3 in DNA: TGTGCCAGCAGACCACAGGGGATTGGATATGGCTACACCTTC. Its translation: CASRPQGIGYGYTF.

The rearrangement uses TRBV4-1 and TRBJ2-2; maybe TRBD2 (5 bases). The CDR3 covers 14 residues. The ends were cut back, 1 base at V and 5 bases at J, with 8 bases in the middle. Germline lookup yields CDR1 MGHRA and CDR2 YSYEKL. CDR3 protein: CASSQVRRTGELFF. CDR3 DNA sequence: TGCGCCAGCAGCCAAGTCCGGAGGACCGGGGAGCTGTTTTTT.